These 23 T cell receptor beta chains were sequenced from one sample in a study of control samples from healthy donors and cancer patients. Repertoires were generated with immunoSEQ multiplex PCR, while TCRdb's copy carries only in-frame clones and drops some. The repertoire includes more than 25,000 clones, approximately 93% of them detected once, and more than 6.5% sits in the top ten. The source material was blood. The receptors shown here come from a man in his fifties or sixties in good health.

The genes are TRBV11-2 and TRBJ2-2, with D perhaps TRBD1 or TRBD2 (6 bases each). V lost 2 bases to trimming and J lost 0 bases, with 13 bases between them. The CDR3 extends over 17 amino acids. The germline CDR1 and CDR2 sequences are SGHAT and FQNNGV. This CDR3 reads CASSLRGALPNTGELFF. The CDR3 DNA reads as TGTGCCAGCAGCTTAAGGGGGGCCCTACCGAACACCGGGGAGCTGTTTTTT.

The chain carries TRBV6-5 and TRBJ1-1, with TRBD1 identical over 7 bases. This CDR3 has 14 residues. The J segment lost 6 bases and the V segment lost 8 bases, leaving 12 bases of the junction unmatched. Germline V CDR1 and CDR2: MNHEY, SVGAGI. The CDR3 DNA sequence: TGTGCCAGCCAGGAGGTAGGGGGCGCGGCTGAAGCTTTCTTT. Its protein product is CASQEVGGAAEAFF.

Written as DNA, the CDR3 is TGTGCCAGCAGTGTACGTGCCGCCCGCGGGTATTCACCCCTCCACTTT. This encodes CASSVRAARGYSPLHF. The genes are TRBV28 and TRBJ1-6; the D is unclear. V shed 5 bases and J shed 8 bases, with 19 bases lying between them. Per the germline V gene, CDR1 is MDHEN and CDR2 is SYDVKM. This CDR3 comprises 16 residues.

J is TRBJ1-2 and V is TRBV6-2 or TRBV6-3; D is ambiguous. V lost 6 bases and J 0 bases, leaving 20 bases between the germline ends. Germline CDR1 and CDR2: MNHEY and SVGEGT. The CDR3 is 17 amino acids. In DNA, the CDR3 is TGTGCCAGCAGCCAGCCCGGGTTCAACTACCCTAACTATGGCTACACCTTC. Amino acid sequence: CASSQPGFNYPNYGYTF.

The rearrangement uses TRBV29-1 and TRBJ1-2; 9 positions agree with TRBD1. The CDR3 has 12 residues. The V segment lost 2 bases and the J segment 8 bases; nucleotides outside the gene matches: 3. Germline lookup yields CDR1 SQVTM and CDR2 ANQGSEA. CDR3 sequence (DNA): TGCAGCGTTGAAAGGACAGGGGTCGGCTACACCTTC. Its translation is CSVERTGVGYTF.

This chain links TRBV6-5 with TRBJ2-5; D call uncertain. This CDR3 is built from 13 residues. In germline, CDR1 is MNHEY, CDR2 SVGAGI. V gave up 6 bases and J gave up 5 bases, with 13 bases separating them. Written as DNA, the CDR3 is TGTGCCAGCAGGGGCACGGGCTCGGAGACCCAGTACTTC. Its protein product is CASRGTGSETQYF.

The CDR3 here is CASSVARKAGANVLTF. The CDR3 region has the DNA TGTGCCAGCAGCGTAGCTAGGAAAGCTGGGGCCAACGTCCTGACTTTC. The V and J genes are TRBV9 and TRBJ2-6; D remains unclear. With 0 bases removed from V and 2 bases from J, the gap between germline ends came to 9 bases. This CDR3 comprises 16 residues. CDR1 SGDLS and CDR2 YYNGEE come from the germline V gene.

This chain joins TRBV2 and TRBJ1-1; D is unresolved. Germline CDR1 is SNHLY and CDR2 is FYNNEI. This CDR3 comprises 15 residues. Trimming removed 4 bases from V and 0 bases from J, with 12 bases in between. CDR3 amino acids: CASSGPSGVNTEAFF. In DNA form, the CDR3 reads TGTGCCAGCAGTGGTCCCAGCGGGGTGAACACTGAAGCTTTCTTT.

Here the CDR3 DNA reads TGTGCTAGTGGTTTGTCGGGGAAATCCTACGAGCAGTACTTC. Amino acids: CASGLSGKSYEQYF. The rearrangement joins TRBV12-5 to TRBJ2-7; D is possibly TRBD2 (5 bases). The V and J ends lost 2 bases and 1 base respectively, with 9 bases between them. This CDR3 is 14 amino acids long. The V gene's germline CDR1 is LGHNT and CDR2 FRNRAP.

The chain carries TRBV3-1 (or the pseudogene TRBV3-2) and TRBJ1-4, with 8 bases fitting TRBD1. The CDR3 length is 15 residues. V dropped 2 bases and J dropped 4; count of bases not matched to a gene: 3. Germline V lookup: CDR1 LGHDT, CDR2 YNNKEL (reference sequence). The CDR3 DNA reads TGTGCCAGCAGCCAACAGGGGGCGGGTAATGAAAAACTGTTTTTT. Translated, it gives CASSQQGAGNEKLFF.

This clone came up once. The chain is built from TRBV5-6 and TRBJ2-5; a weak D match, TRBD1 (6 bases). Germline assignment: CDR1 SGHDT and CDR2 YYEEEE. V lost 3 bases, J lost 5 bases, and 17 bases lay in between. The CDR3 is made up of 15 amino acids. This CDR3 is CASSSDRDIAETQYF. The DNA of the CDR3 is TGTGCCAGCAGCTCCGATCGGGACATAGCGGAGACCCAGTACTTC.

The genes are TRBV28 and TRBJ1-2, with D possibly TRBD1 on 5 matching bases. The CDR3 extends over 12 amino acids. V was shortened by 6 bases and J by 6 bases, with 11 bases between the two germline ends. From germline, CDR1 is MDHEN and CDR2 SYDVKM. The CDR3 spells CASSRARDGYTF. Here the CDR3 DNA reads TGTGCCAGCAGCCGAGCCAGGGATGGCTACACCTTC.

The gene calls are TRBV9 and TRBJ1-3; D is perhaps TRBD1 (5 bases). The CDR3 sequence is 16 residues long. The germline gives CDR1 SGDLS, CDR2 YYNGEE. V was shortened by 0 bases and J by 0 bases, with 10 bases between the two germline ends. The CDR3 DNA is TGTGCCAGCAGCGTAGTCCCAGGGCGCTCTGGAAACACCATATATTTT. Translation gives CASSVVPGRSGNTIYF.

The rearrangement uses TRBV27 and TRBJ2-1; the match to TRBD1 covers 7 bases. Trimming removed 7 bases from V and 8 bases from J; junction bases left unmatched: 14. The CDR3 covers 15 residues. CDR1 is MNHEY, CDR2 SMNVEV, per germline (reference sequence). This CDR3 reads CASTTRQGSLHEQFF. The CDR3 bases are TGTGCCAGCACTACCCGACAGGGCTCCCTCCATGAGCAGTTCTTC.

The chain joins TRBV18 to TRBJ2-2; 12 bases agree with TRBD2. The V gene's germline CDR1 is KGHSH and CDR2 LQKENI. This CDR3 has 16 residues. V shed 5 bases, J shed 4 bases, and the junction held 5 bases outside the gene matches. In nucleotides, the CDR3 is TGTGCCAGCTCAAGTCTGACTAGCGGGGGCACCGGGGAGCTGTTTTTT. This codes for CASSSLTSGGTGELFF.

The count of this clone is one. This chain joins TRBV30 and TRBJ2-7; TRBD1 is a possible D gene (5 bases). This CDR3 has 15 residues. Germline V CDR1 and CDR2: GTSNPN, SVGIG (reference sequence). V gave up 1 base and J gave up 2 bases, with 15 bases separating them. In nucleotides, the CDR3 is TGTGCCTGGAGTGGCAAAGGGGCCTTAACCTACGAGCAGTACTTC. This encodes CAWSGKGALTYEQYF.

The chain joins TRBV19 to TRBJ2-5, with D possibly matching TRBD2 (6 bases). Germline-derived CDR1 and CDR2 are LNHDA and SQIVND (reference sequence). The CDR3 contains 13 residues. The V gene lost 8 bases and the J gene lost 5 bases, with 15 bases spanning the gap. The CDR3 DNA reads TGTGCCAGTCGAGCAGGGAGGTACGAGACCCAGTACTTC. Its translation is CASRAGRYETQYF.

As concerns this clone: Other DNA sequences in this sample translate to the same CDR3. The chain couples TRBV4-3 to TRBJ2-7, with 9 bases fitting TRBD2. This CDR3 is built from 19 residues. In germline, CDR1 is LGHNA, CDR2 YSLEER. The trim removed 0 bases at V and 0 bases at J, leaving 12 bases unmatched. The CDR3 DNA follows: TGCGCCAGCAGCCAAGATTTAGGGCGGGGGGGGAGAGGCTCCTACGAGCAGTACTTC. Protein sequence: CASSQDLGRGGRGSYEQYF.

The DNA of the CDR3 is TGTGCCAGCAGTAATGACAGGGGAAATCAGCCCCAGCATTTT. Translated: CASSNDRGNQPQHF. The chain is built from TRBV6-5 and TRBJ1-5, with 8 bases that match TRBD1. This CDR3 has 14 residues. From germline, CDR1 is MNHEY and CDR2 SVGAGI. Trimming removed 5 bases from V and 4 bases from J; junction bases left unmatched: 4.

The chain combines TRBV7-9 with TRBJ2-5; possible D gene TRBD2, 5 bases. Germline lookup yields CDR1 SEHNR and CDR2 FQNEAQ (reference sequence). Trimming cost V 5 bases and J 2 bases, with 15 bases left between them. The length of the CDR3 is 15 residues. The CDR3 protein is CASSPRIRGQETQYF. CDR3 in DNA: TGTGCCAGCAGCCCAAGGATCCGGGGTCAAGAGACCCAGTACTTC. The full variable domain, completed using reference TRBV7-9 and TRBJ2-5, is DTGVSQNPRHKITKRGQNVTFRCDPISEHNRLYWYRQTLGQGPEFLTYFQNEAQLEKSRLLSDRFSAERPKGSFSTLEIQRTEQGDSAMYLCASSPRIRGQETQYFGPGTRLLVL.

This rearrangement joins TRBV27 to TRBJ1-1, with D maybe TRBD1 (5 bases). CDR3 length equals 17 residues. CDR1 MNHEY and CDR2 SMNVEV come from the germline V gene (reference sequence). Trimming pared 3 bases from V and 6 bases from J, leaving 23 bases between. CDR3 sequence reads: CASSFLSVQGASPEAFF. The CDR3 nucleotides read TGTGCCAGCAGTTTCCTTTCTGTTCAGGGCGCCTCCCCTGAAGCTTTCTTT.

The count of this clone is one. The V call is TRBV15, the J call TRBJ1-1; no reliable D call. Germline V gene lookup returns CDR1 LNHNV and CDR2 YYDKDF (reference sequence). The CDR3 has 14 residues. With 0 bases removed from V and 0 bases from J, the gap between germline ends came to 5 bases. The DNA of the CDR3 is TGTGCCACCAGCAGAGATACTATGAACACTGAAGCTTTCTTT. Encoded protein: CATSRDTMNTEAFF.

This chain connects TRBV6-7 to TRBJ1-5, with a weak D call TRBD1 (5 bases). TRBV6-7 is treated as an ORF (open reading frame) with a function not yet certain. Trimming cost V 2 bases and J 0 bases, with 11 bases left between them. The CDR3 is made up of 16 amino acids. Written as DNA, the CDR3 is TGTGCCAGCAGTTACGGGGGACCTTATAGCAATCAGCCCCAGCATTTT. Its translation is CASSYGGPYSNQPQHF.